A single sample is the source of the 29 T cell receptor beta chains below, sequenced in a study of post-analysis software for immune sequencing data (dated by TCRdb to between 2015 and 2016). No antigen is known for these receptors. Broad study findings and their caveats: Significantly higher frequencies in patients than in controls were found for several TRBV segments, including TRBV5-6, TRBV5-1 and TRBV20-1.

The library was built by means of PCR. Sequencing took place on an Illumina HiSeq 2500. To reduce PCR and sequencing biases, unique molecular identifiers were incorporated into the TCR beta cDNA libraries. Using fastp at Q25 and MiXCR, TCRdb reprocessed the public reads and kept productive beta chains. Rows are unified per CDR3 protein, each entry keeping the most common DNA and genes. The sample records about half a million distinct CDR3 sequences, roughly 45% of which are singletons. The top ten clones comprise 9% to 14% of the sample. The sample was blood. Receptors were obtained from a girl between 5 and 17 years old with multiple sclerosis.

This clonotype was detected only a few times. V and J are TRBV7-9 and TRBJ1-1; no reliable D call. Per germline, CDR1 SEHNR and CDR2 FQNEAQ (reference sequence). This CDR3 spans 15 amino acids. V was shortened by 3 bases and J by 0 bases, with 11 bases between the two germline ends. In DNA form, the CDR3 reads TGTGCCAGCAGCTTGCTACGGGTAATGAACACTGAAGCTTTCTTT. Translating it yields CASSLLRVMNTEAFF.

The chain combines TRBV3-1 with TRBJ2-1, with no clear D. Trimming took 1 base from V and 6 from J, leaving 10 bases between them. The CDR3 loop spans 14 amino acids. Germline-derived CDR1 and CDR2 are LGHDT and YNNKEL (reference sequence). In DNA form, the CDR3 reads TGTGCCAGCAGCCAAGGCAGCTGGGGCAATGAGCAGTTCTTC. Translating it yields CASSQGSWGNEQFF.

The chain has TRBV12-3 or TRBV12-4 and TRBJ1-5, with 9 positions matching TRBD1. The CDR3 covers 14 residues. V gave up 6 bases and J gave up 5 bases; unmatched junction bases: 5. The CDR3 sequence: CASRRDRDDQPQHF. In DNA form, the CDR3 reads TGTGCCAGCAGACGGGACAGGGACGATCAGCCCCAGCATTTT.

The rearrangement joins TRBV20-1 to TRBJ2-5; 9 bases agree with TRBD2. This CDR3 has 14 residues. V lost 3 bases, J lost 6 bases, and 8 bases stayed unmatched. CDR1 and CDR2 (germline): DFQATT, SNEGSKA (reference sequence). The CDR3 loop reads CSASLAGVRKTQYF. The CDR3 region has the DNA TGCAGTGCTAGCTTAGCGGGAGTCCGGAAGACCCAGTACTTC.

In DNA, the CDR3 is TGTGCCAGCAGCTTGAGACTAGCCGAGCAGTTCTTC. It translates to CASSLRLAEQFF. The V and J genes are TRBV7-9 and TRBJ2-1; 7 bases are shared with TRBD2. CDR1 is SEHNR, CDR2 FQNEAQ, per germline (reference sequence). V lost 3 bases to trimming and J lost 10 bases; unmatched junction nucleotides: 3. There are 12 residues in the CDR3.

This clonotype was picked up many times. This sequence joins TRBV12-3 or TRBV12-4 and TRBJ2-7, with D uncertain. V lost 1 base and J 0 bases, leaving 7 bases between the germline ends. CDR3 size: 14 residues. In DNA, the CDR3 is TGTGCCAGCAGTTTAGGACTGGACTCCTACGAGCAGTACTTC. It specifies CASSLGLDSYEQYF.

A single count supports this clonotype. The chain links TRBV28 to TRBJ2-1; 7 bases line up with TRBD2. There are 15 residues in the CDR3. Germline CDR1 is MDHEN and CDR2 is SYDVKM. V lost 3 bases and J lost 6; bases outside the gene matches: 8. The CDR3 bases are TGTGCCAGCAGTTTTTTGGCTAGCGGAGTCAATGAGCAGTTCTTC. Translating gives CASSFLASGVNEQFF.

The genes are TRBV25-1 and TRBJ1-5; 11 nucleotides line up with TRBD1. CDR3 length: 14 amino acids. After removal of 3 bases from V and 5 bases from J, the junction contained 0 bases not matched to a gene. Germline CDR1 and CDR2: MGHDK and SYGVNS. CDR3 sequence (DNA): TGTGCCAGCAGTGAGGGACAGGGGGATCAGCCCCAGCATTTT. Encoded protein: CASSEGQGDQPQHF.

This chain joins TRBV20-1 and TRBJ2-1; 7 nucleotides agree with TRBD2. The junction had 11 bases not matched to a gene; V was cut back by 1 base and J by 5 bases. The CDR3 is 16 amino acids. Germline lookup yields CDR1 DFQATT and CDR2 SNEGSKA (reference sequence). Written as DNA, the CDR3 is TGCAGTGCTAGAGGGGACCTCGCGGGGGACGACAATGAGCAGTTCTTC. It specifies CSARGDLAGDDNEQFF.

Regarding this clonotype: The junction departs from germline at one end; a sequencing error may be responsible. This chain links TRBV12-3 or TRBV12-4 with TRBJ2-3; D ambiguous. This CDR3 is 13 amino acids long. CDR3 sequence reads: CASSLPSTDTRYF. The CDR3 DNA follows: TGTGCCAGCAGTTTACCCAGCACAGATACGCGGTATTTT.

This clonotype has only one observation. The chain carries TRBV6-2 or TRBV6-3 and TRBJ1-1, with D possibly being TRBD1 (5 bases). The V end lost 8 bases, the J end lost 2 bases, and 12 bases lay between the germline ends. Germline values: CDR1 MNHEY, CDR2 SVGEGT. The CDR3 has 13 residues. CDR3 sequence reads: CASGQGTNTEAFF. The CDR3 DNA sequence: TGTGCCAGCGGGCAAGGGACCAACACTGAAGCTTTCTTT.

As for this clonotype: At one of its ends the junction is not consistent with the germline gene, which may arise from a read error. The chain employs TRBV12-3 or TRBV12-4 and TRBJ2-3, with 8 bases identical to TRBD2. The CDR3 runs to 16 residues. The CDR3 DNA follows: TGTGCCAGCAGTTTAAATGGTGCGGGAGGAACAGATACGCGGTATTTT. It specifies CASSLNGAGGTDTRYF.

A few counts support this clonotype. The chain carries TRBV4-2 and TRBJ1-1; TRBD1 agrees at 9 bases. The CDR3 extends over 15 amino acids. CDR1 LGHNA and CDR2 YNFKEQ come from the germline V gene. Trimming took 4 bases from V and 4 from J; bases not matched to a gene: 7. CDR3 bases: TGTGCCAGCAGCCGCACCCTGACAGGGGGCACTGAAGCTTTCTTT. It codes for CASSRTLTGGTEAFF.

V gene TRBV6-2 or TRBV6-3 combines with J gene TRBJ2-7; perhaps TRBD1 as D (6 bases). CDR1 is MNHEY, CDR2 SVGEGT, per germline. V gave up 7 bases and J gave up 4 bases, with 11 bases separating them. The CDR3 runs 12 residues. The CDR3 loop reads CASTNRVYEQYF. DNA for the CDR3: TGTGCCAGCACCAACAGGGTGTACGAGCAGTACTTC.

This chain joins TRBV28 and TRBJ2-7, with 8 positions matching TRBD2. Gene TRBJ2-5 matches the end of the DNA better, so the J call may be wrong. Germline V gene sequence: CDR1 MDHEN, CDR2 SYDVKM. This CDR3 has 15 residues. CDR3 sequence (DNA): TGTGCCAGCAGTCCCCCGCTTAGCGGGGTAGAGACCCAGTACTTC. Translation: CASSPPLSGVETQYF.

The rearrangement joins TRBV19 to TRBJ2-1; 7 bases align to TRBD1. Germline CDR1 LNHDA, CDR2 SQIVND (reference sequence). The V gene end was trimmed by 6 bases and the J gene end by 10 bases; junction bases not matched to a gene: 12. The CDR3 spans 14 residues. The CDR3 nucleotides read TGTGCCAGTAGGTCGAACAGGGGTTTGGGGGAGCAGTTCTTC. It is translated as CASRSNRGLGEQFF.

J is TRBJ2-7 and V is TRBV6-5, with D tentatively TRBD2 (7 bases). CDR1 is MNHEY, CDR2 SVGAGI, per germline. V lost 0 bases and J lost 0, with 12 bases in between. The CDR3 has 16 amino acids. CDR3 nucleotide sequence: TGTGCCAGCAGTTACTCGGGGGGCGGGAGCTCCTACGAGCAGTACTTC. Protein: CASSYSGGGSSYEQYF.

The CDR3 DNA follows: TGTGCCACCAGCAGAGATCCCGGCGGGAACACTGAAGCTTTCTTT. This encodes CATSRDPGGNTEAFF. This chain links TRBV15 with TRBJ1-1; no firm D call. V lost 0 bases and J lost 1, with 9 bases in between. CDR1 is LNHNV, CDR2 YYDKDF, per germline (reference sequence). The CDR3 runs 15 residues.

Concerning this clonotype itself: At one of its ends the junction is not consistent with the germline gene, which may arise from a read error. V gene TRBV10-3 combines with J gene TRBJ2-2, with 7 bases that match TRBD2. Per the germline V gene, CDR1 is ENHRY and CDR2 is SYGVKD. The CDR3 is made up of 15 amino acids. In DNA, the CDR3 is TGTGCCGTCAGAAGTAGCGGGTTAGTCACCGGGGAGCTGTTTTTT. This codes for CAVRSSGLVTGELFF.

The sample holds a few counts of this clonotype. The chain carries TRBV28 and TRBJ2-7, with 12 positions matching TRBD2. The CDR3 runs to 15 residues. Germline V gives CDR1 MDHEN, CDR2 SYDVKM. V lost 3 bases, J lost 4 bases, and 4 bases stayed unmatched. The chain's CDR3 is CASSFAGTSGYEQYF. CDR3 bases: TGTGCCAGCAGTTTCGCCGGGACTAGCGGGTACGAGCAGTACTTC.

This clonotype was found many times. At one end the junction does not follow the germline gene, possibly because of a read error. The chain joins TRBV5-1 to TRBJ2-5; 7 nucleotides align to TRBD2. The CDR3 covers 13 residues. Germline V gives CDR1 SGHRS, CDR2 YFSETQ. CDR3 bases: TGTGCCAGCAGCTTCGGGGGGCAAGAGACCCAGTACTTC. It yields the protein CASSFGGQETQYF.

V and J are TRBV5-1 and TRBJ1-6, with D uncertain. Germline loops: CDR1 SGHRS, CDR2 YFSETQ. The ends were cut back, 1 base at V and 6 bases at J, with 5 bases in the middle. The CDR3 runs 13 residues. The CDR3 region is CASSLLPNSPLHF. As DNA, the CDR3 is TGCGCCAGCAGCTTGCTTCCTAATTCACCCCTCCACTTT.

The rearrangement joins TRBV27 to TRBJ2-7; 11 nucleotides match TRBD2. CDR1 is MNHEY and CDR2 is SMNVEV in the germline V gene (reference sequence). The CDR3 is made up of 14 amino acids. The V segment lost 6 bases and the J segment 2 bases; nucleotides outside the gene matches: 3. The CDR3 bases are TGTGCCAGCAGGGGACTAGCGGACCCCTACGAGCAGTACTTC. As protein: CASRGLADPYEQYF.

This clonotype has more than one count but fewer than ten. The chain links TRBV6-5 to TRBJ2-5, with 12 bases that match TRBD2. The CDR3 totals 13 residues. Unmatched junction bases numbered 2, after V lost 8 bases and J lost 4 bases. Germline V gene sequence: CDR1 MNHEY, CDR2 SVGAGI. CDR3 sequence reads: CASWGLAGETQYF. The CDR3 bases are TGTGCCAGCTGGGGACTAGCGGGAGAGACCCAGTACTTC.

This clonotype was detected only a few times. The V gene is TRBV15, the J gene TRBJ2-1; TRBD2 agrees at 10 bases. This CDR3 contains 16 residues. The V and J ends lost 5 bases and 6 bases, in that order; junction bases with no gene match: 10. CDR1 is LNHNV and CDR2 is YYDKDF in the germline V gene (reference sequence). The CDR3 DNA is TGTGCCACCAGCCCTACCCGGACTAGCGGATGCAATGAGCAGTTCTTC. Amino acids: CATSPTRTSGCNEQFF.

This clonotype was observed a few times. The V call is TRBV5-1, the J call TRBJ1-1, with TRBD1 matching 8 bases. J lost 4 bases, V lost 4 bases, and 6 bases had no gene match. This CDR3 comprises 14 residues. Germline V lookup: CDR1 SGHRS, CDR2 YFSETQ. DNA for the CDR3: TGCGCCAGCAGCCCAGGGGGCTCGGGCACTGAAGCTTTCTTT. It is translated as CASSPGGSGTEAFF.

The chain uses TRBV11-2 and TRBJ1-4; D may be TRBD1 (6 bases). This CDR3 is built from 21 residues. Trimming pared 5 bases from V and 5 bases from J, leaving 33 bases between. The germline V gene has CDR1 SGHAT and CDR2 FQNNGV. Here the CDR3 DNA reads TGTGCCAGCAGCCAAGGGAGCCGGTACAGGGTTACATGGCGACAGAATGAAAAACTGTTTTTT. Residues: CASSQGSRYRVTWRQNEKLFF.

V gene TRBV3-1 combines with J gene TRBJ2-1; tentative D call: TRBD1 (6 bases). Germline values: CDR1 LGHDT, CDR2 YNNKEL (reference sequence). The CDR3 length is 15 residues. V was cut by 4 bases and J by 2 bases, with 12 bases left in between. The CDR3 reads CASSLLRGPYNEQFF. In DNA, the CDR3 is TGTGCCAGCAGCCTCCTCAGGGGTCCCTACAATGAGCAGTTCTTC.

This sequence joins TRBV7-2 and TRBJ2-3; maybe TRBD1 (5 bases). From germline, CDR1 is SGHTA and CDR2 FQGNSA. Trimming took off 1 base at V and 4 bases at J, with 12 bases between the two ends. The length of the CDR3 is 15 residues. The CDR3 protein is CASSLDPQGSDTQYF. The DNA for the CDR3 is TGTGCCAGCAGCTTAGACCCGCAGGGCTCAGATACGCAGTATTTT.